Each of the 13 T cell receptor beta chains below was sequenced from the same sample in a study of blood T cell repertoires in COVID-19. The data were produced by immunoSEQ multiplex PCR, yet TCRdb's version contains in-frame clones alone and is incomplete. The sample lists some 180,000 clones; around 87% were seen once. The specimen was peripheral blood. All receptors derive from a woman of 80 years or more with COVID-19, enrolled during active disease.

The chain employs TRBV7-9 and TRBJ2-5, with 7 bases identical to TRBD1. Germline CDR1 and CDR2: SEHNR and FQNEAQ (reference sequence). With V trimmed by 4 bases and J by 5 bases, 10 bases remained unmatched. The CDR3 length is 15 residues. CDR3 loop: CASSSSGTVRETQYF. The CDR3 nucleotides read TGTGCCAGCAGCTCCTCCGGGACAGTCAGGGAGACCCAGTACTTC. The complete variable domain, with remaining parts taken from reference TRBV7-9 and TRBJ2-5, reads DTGVSQNPRHKITKRGQNVTFRCDPISEHNRLYWYRQTLGQGPEFLTYFQNEAQLEKSRLLSDRFSAERPKGSFSTLEIQRTEQGDSAMYLCASSSSGTVRETQYFGPGTRLLVL.

The rearrangement links TRBV4-3 to TRBJ2-1; 11 bases map to TRBD2. Germline V CDR1 and CDR2: LGHNA, YSLEER. V lost 2 bases and J lost 6; bases outside the gene matches: 6. The CDR3 consists of 16 residues. CDR3 sequence: CASSQLAGGSSNEQFF. Written as DNA, the CDR3 is TGCGCCAGCAGCCAATTAGCGGGGGGGTCTAGCAATGAGCAGTTCTTC.

The CDR3 loop reads CASSSPGGEDTIYF. In DNA, the CDR3 is TGTGCCAGCAGCTCTCCAGGGGGTGAGGACACCATATATTTT. This sequence joins TRBV28 and TRBJ1-3, with 7 bases fitting TRBD1. This CDR3 contains 14 residues. Trimming took 6 bases from V and 8 from J; bases not matched to a gene: 10. Germline V gene sequence: CDR1 MDHEN, CDR2 SYDVKM.

The V and J genes are TRBV5-6 and TRBJ1-2, with D possibly being TRBD1 (6 bases). V was shortened by 4 bases and J by 5 bases, with 12 bases between the two germline ends. The CDR3 spans 13 residues. Germline CDR1 SGHDT, CDR2 YYEEEE. In DNA form, the CDR3 reads TGTGCCAGCAGCAAGGACAGTGGATATGGCTACACCTTC. Amino acid sequence: CASSKDSGYGYTF. The full variable domain, in which reference TRBV5-6 and TRBJ1-2 provide the parts outside the CDR3, is DAGVTQSPTHLIKTRGQQVTLRCSPKSGHDTVSWYQQALGQGPQFIFQYYEEEERQRGNFPDRFSGHQFPNYSSELNVNALLLGDSALYLCASSKDSGYGYTFGSGTRLTVV.

The V gene is TRBV28, the J gene TRBJ2-5; TRBD2 agrees at 11 bases. The V gene's germline CDR1 is MDHEN and CDR2 SYDVKM. The CDR3 extends over 16 amino acids. The J segment lost 5 bases and the V segment lost 1 base, leaving 6 bases of the junction unmatched. CDR3 protein: CASSLSTSGEGETQYF. Written as DNA, the CDR3 is TGTGCCAGCAGTTTATCGACTAGCGGGGAGGGGGAGACCCAGTACTTC. Full variable domain (missing parts from reference TRBV28 and TRBJ2-5): DVKVTQSSRYLVKRTGEKVFLECVQDMDHENMFWYRQDPGLGLRLIYFSYDVKMKEKGDIPEGYSVSREKKERFSLILESASTNQTSMYLCASSLSTSGEGETQYFGPGTRLLVL.

Only a few counts were recorded for this clone. The chain employs TRBV9 and TRBJ2-2, with D possibly TRBD1 on 6 matching bases. CDR1 is SGDLS, CDR2 YYNGEE, per germline. This CDR3 contains 16 residues. The germline V and J ends were trimmed by 0 bases and 5 bases, with 14 bases remaining between them. CDR3 residues: CASSVVPDSGTGELFF. The CDR3, as DNA: TGTGCCAGCAGCGTAGTCCCGGACAGCGGTACCGGGGAGCTGTTTTTT.

This clone was observed a single time. V usage is TRBV3-1 (or the pseudogene TRBV3-2) and J usage is TRBJ2-1, with 13 bases fitting TRBD2. After removal of 4 bases from V and 9 bases from J, the junction contained 6 bases not matched to a gene. Germline CDR1 is LGHDT and CDR2 is YNNKEL (reference sequence). The CDR3 spans 15 residues. The CDR3 sequence: CASSPRTSGRGEQFF. The CDR3 coding sequence is TGTGCCAGCAGCCCGCGGACTAGCGGGAGAGGTGAGCAGTTCTTC.

This rearrangement joins TRBV7-6 to TRBJ2-2, with a tentative D call TRBD2 (6 bases). The germline V and J ends were trimmed by 5 bases and 6 bases, with 7 bases remaining between them. The germline V gene has CDR1 SGHVS and CDR2 FNYEAQ. The CDR3 loop spans 12 amino acids. The CDR3, as DNA: TGTGCCAGCAGCGGAGGGGCCGGGGAGCTGTTTTTT. Translating gives CASSGGAGELFF.

The CDR3 region has the DNA TGTGCCAGCAGCCAAGGAGCTAGCGGGAGTTTCATCTACGAGCAGTACTTC. Its protein is CASSQGASGSFIYEQYF. The chain links TRBV3-1 (or the pseudogene TRBV3-2) to TRBJ2-7; 10 nucleotides agree with TRBD2. Germline values: CDR1 LGHDT, CDR2 YNNKEL (reference sequence). CDR3 length: 17 amino acids. The trim removed 1 base at V and 3 bases at J, leaving 9 bases unmatched.

This sequence joins TRBV3-1 (or the pseudogene TRBV3-2) and TRBJ2-7; D possibly corresponds to TRBD1 (7 bases). The V and J ends lost 0 bases and 3 bases respectively, with 12 bases between them. Germline CDR1 is LGHDT and CDR2 is YNNKEL (reference sequence). There are 15 residues in the CDR3. CDR3 DNA: TGTGCCAGCAGCCAAGAACCAGGGGGGTTCTACGAGCAGTACTTC. Translation: CASSQEPGGFYEQYF.

This clone was detected a few times. The J gene is TRBJ1-5, the V gene TRBV5-5; 7 positions match TRBD1. With V trimmed by 4 bases and J by 4 bases, 5 bases remained unmatched. Germline-derived CDR1 and CDR2 are SGHKS and YYEKEE (reference sequence). The CDR3 is made up of 14 amino acids. CDR3 loop: CASSPGTENQPQHF. The CDR3 DNA reads TGTGCCAGCAGCCCCGGGACAGAAAATCAGCCCCAGCATTTT.

V usage is TRBV25-1 and J usage is TRBJ1-2; D may be TRBD1 (5 bases). The germline V gene encodes CDR1 MGHDK and CDR2 SYGVNS. This CDR3 spans 12 amino acids. The V end lost 4 bases, the J end lost 3 bases, and 6 bases lay between the germline ends. Here the CDR3 DNA reads TGTGCCAGCAGTGCAGGGTACTATGGCTACACCTTC. The encoded protein is CASSAGYYGYTF.

The V and J genes are TRBV6-2 or TRBV6-3 and TRBJ2-1; 7 bases fit TRBD1. CDR3 length equals 15 residues. Trimming at V came to 2 bases and at J to 4 bases, leaving 5 bases not matched to a gene. The germline V gene has CDR1 MNHEY and CDR2 SVGEGT. CDR3 DNA sequence: TGTGCCAGCAGTTACGTGACAGGGCCATACAATGAGCAGTTCTTC. Translating it yields CASSYVTGPYNEQFF.